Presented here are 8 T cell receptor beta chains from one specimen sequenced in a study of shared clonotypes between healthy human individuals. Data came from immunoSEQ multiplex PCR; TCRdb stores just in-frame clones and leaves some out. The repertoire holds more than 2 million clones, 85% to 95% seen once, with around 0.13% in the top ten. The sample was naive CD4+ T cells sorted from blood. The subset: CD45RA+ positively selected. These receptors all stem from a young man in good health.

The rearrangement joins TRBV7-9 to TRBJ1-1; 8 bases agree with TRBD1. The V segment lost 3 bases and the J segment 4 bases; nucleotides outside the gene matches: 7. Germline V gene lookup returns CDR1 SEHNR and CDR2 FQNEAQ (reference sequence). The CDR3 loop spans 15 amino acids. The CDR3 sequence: CASSFPTGGGTEAFF. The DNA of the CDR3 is TGTGCCAGCAGCTTCCCCACAGGGGGGGGCACTGAAGCTTTCTTT.

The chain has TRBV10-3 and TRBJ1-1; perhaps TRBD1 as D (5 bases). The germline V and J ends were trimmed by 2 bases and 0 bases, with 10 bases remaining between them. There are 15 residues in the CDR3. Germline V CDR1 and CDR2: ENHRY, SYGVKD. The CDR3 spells CAISEGGLLNTEAFF. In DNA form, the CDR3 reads TGTGCCATCAGTGAGGGGGGTTTGCTGAACACTGAAGCTTTCTTT.

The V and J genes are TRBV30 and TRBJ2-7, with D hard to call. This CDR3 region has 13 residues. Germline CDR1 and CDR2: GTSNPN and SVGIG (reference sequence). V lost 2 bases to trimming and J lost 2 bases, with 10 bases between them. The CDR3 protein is CAWSPTPAYEQYF. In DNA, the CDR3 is TGTGCCTGGAGTCCTACCCCGGCCTACGAGCAGTACTTC.

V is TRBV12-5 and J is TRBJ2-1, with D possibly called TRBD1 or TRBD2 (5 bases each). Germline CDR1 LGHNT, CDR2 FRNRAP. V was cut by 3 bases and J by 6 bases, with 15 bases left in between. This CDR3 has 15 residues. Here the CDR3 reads CASGFSSGTANEQFF. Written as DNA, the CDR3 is TGTGCTAGTGGTTTCTCTTCCGGGACGGCCAATGAGCAGTTCTTC.

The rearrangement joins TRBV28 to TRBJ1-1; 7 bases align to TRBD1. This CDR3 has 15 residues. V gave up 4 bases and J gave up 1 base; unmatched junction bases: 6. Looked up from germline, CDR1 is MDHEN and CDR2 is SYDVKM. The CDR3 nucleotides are TGTGCCAGCAGTTCCCCCCCAGGGGGGAACACTGAAGCTTTCTTT. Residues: CASSSPPGGNTEAFF.

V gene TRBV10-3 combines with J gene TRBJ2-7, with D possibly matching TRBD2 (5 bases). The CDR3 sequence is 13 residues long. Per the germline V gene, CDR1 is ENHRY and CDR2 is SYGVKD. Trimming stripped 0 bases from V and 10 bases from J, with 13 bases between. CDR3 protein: CAISESSGLKQYF. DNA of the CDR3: TGTGCCATCAGTGAGTCCTCCGGACTCAAACAGTACTTC.

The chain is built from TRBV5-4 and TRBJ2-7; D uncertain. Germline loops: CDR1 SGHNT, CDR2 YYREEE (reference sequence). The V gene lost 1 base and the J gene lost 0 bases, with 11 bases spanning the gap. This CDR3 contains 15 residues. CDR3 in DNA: TGTGCCAGCAGCTTGCCGGGCCTTAGCTCCTACGAGCAGTACTTC. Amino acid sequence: CASSLPGLSSYEQYF.

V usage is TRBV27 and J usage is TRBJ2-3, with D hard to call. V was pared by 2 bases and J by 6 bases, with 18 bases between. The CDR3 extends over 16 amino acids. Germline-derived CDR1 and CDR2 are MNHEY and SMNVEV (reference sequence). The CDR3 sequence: CASSLADQPRMDTQYF. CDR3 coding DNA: TGTGCCAGCAGTTTAGCCGACCAACCCCGAATGGATACGCAGTATTTT.